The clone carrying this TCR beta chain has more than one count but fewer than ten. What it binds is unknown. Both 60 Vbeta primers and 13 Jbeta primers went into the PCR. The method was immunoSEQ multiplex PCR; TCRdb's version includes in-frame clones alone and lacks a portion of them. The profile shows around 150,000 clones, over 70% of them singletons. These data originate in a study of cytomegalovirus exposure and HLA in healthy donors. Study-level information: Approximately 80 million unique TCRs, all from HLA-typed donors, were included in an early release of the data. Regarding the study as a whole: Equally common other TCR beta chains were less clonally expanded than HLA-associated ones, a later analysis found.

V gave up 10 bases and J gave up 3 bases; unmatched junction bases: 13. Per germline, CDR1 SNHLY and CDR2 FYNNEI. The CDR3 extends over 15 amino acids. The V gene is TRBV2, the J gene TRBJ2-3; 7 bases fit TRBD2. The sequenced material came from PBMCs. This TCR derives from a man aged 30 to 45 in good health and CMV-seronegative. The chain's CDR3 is CATPDGGKKTDTQYF. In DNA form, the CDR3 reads TGTGCCACCCCGGACGGGGGGAAAAAGACAGATACGCAGTATTTT.